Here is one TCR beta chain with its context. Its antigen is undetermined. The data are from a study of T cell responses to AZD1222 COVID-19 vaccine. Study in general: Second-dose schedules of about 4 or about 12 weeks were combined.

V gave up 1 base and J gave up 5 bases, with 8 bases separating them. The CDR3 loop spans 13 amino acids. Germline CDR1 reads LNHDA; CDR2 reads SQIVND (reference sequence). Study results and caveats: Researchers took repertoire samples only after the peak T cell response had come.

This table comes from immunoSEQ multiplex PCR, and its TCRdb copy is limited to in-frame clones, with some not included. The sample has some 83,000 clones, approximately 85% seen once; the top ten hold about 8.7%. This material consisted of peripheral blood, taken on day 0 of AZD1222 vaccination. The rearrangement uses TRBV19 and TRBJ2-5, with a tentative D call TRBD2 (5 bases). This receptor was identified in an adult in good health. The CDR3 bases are TGTGCCAGTAGTATAGTTGGGGAGGAGACCCAGTACTTC. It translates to CASSIVGEETQYF.